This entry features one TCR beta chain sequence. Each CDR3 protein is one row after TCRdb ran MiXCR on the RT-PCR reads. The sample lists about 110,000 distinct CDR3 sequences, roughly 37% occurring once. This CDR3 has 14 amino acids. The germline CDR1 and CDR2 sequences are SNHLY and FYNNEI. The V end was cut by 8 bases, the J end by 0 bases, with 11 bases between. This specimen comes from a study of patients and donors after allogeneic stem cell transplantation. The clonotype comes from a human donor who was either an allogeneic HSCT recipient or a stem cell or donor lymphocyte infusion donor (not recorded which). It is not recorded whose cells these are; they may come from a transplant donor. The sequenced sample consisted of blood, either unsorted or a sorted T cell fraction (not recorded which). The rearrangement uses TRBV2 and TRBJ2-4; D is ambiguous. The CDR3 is CASVGTIAKNIQYF. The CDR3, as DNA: TGTGCCAGCGTTGGAACCATAGCCAAAAACATTCAGTACTTC.